This T cell receptor beta chain was identified in a study of cytomegalovirus exposure and HLA in healthy donors. Findings of the study overall: Across donors, most TCRs were seen rarely, yet some public ones were widespread. A list of around 150 TCR beta chains associated with cytomegalovirus was given.

Clones were sequenced by immunoSEQ multiplex PCR, and TCRdb holds only the in-frame ones, with some missing. The table includes some 320,000 clones, 87% detected once. Germline V gene data show CDR1 as MNHEY and CDR2 as SVGAGI. The CDR3 has 13 residues. V lost 8 bases to trimming and J lost 5 bases, with 15 bases between them. Concerning this clone: Its antigen is unknown.

The sequenced material came from PBMCs. The TCR sequence derives from a woman under 40 in good health and CMV-seropositive. The chain employs TRBV6-5 and TRBJ2-5, with D perhaps matching TRBD2 (6 bases). The CDR3 bases are TGTGCCAGCGGGGGAGGCCGCGGGGAGACCCAGTACTTC. Its translation is CASGGGRGETQYF.